This entry features one T cell receptor (beta chain) sequence. The sample is drawn from a study of blood T cell repertoires in COVID-19. In the study overall: COVID-19 samples from acute and convalescent phases originated in the United States, Italy and Spain. From T cells, B-cell-depleted T cells, or PBMCs came the material, which was cDNA or gDNA.

Seattle patient enrollment occurred during active infection, with longitudinal follow-up thereafter. Method: immunoSEQ multiplex PCR; TCRdb's copy keeps in-frame clones and lacks some. The sample lists 190,000 or so clones, 70% to 90% seen once, with under 0.95% in the top ten. In germline, CDR1 is MGHDK, CDR2 SYGVNS. The CDR3 contains 17 residues. Between the trimmed V and J ends, which lost 3 bases and 0 bases, there was a span of 15 bases. The sequenced material came from peripheral blood. This receptor was taken from a man between 60 and 70 years old with COVID-19, enrolled during active disease. J is TRBJ2-4 and V is TRBV25-1, with D uncertain. The CDR3 sequence: CASSEVGQTLAKNIQYF. The CDR3 nucleotides are TGTGCCAGCAGTGAGGTTGGGCAGACCCTAGCCAAAAACATTCAGTACTTC.